This T cell receptor beta chain stems from a study of early stage breast cancer tumors. Study background: ER+/PR+/HER2- status applied to about 70% of the 16 invasive breast tumors.

TCRdb's table, derived via immunoSEQ multiplex PCR, lists solely in-frame clones and lacks some. The table records 40,000 to 60,000 clones, about 77% of them present only once. The CDR3 has 17 residues. Germline CDR1 is PRHDT and CDR2 is FYEKMQ (reference sequence). V was cut by 4 bases and J by 0 bases, with 16 bases left in between. In this sample, this clone turned up a few times. Its antigen is not known. General observations from the study: Tumors had approximately 2.5-fold higher T cell density than normal breast.

J is TRBJ1-3 and V is TRBV13, with D maybe TRBD1 (6 bases). The sequenced material came from blood. This TCR derives from a person in their 40s with breast cancer. CDR3 DNA: TGTGCCAGCAGCTCCGAACAGGGCGGGAACTCTGGAAACACCATATATTTT. It is translated as CASSSEQGGNSGNTIYF.